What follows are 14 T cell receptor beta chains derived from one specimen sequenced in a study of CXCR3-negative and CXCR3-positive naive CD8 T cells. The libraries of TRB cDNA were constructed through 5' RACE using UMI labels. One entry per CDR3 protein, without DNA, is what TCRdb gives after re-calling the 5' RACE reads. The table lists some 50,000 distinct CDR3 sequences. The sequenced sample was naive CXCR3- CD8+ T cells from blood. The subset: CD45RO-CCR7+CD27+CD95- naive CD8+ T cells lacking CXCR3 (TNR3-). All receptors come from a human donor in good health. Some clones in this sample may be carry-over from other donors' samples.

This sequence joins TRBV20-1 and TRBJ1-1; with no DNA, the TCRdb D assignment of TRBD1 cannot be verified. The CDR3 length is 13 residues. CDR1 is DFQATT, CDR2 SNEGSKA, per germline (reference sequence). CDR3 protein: CSATHPLNTEAFF.

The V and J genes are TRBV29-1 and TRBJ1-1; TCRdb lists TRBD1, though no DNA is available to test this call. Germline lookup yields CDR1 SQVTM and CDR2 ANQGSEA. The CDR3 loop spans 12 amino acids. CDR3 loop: CSVGGRDTEAFF.

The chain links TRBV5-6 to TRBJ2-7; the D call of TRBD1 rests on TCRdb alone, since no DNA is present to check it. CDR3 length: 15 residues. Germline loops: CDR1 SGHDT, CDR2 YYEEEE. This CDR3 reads CASSLRDRGLYEQYF.

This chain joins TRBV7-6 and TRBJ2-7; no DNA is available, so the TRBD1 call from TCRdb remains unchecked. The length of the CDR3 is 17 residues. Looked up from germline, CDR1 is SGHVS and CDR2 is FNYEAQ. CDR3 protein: CASSLGVDRPFSYEQYF.

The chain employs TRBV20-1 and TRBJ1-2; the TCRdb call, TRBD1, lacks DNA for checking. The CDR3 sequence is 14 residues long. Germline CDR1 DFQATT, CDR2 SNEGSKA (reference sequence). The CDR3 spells CSAKGAGEDIGYTF.

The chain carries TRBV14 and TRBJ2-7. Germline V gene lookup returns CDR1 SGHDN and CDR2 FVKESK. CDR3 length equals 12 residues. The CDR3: CASSQVGYEQYF. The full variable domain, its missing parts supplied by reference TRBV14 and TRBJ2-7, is EAGVTQFPSHSVIEKGQTVTLRCDPISGHDNLYWYRRVMGKEIKFLLHFVKESKQDESGMPNNRFLAERTGGTYSTLKVQPAELEDSGVYFCASSQVGYEQYFGPGTRLTVT.

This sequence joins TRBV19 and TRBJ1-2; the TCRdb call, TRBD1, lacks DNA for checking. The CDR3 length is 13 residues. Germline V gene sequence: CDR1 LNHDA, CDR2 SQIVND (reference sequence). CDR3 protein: CASSLTVDYGYTF. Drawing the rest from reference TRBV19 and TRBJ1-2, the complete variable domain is DGGITQSPKYLFRKEGQNVTLSCEQNLNHDAMYWYRQDPGQGLRLIYYSQIVNDFQKGDIAEGYSVSREKKESFPLTVTSAQKNPTAFYLCASSLTVDYGYTFGSGTRLTVV.

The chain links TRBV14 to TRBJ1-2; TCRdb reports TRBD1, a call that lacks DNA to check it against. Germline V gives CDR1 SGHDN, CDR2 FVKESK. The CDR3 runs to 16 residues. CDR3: CASSQVEGGSDYGYTF.

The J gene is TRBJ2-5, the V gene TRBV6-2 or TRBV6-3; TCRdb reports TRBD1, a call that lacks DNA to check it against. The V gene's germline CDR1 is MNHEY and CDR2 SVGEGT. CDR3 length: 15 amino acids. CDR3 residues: CASSYFTGIQETQYF.

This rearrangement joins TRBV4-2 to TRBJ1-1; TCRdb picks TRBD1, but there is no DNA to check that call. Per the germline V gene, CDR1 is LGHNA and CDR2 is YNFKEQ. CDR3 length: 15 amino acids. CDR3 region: CASSEQGMEDTEAFF.

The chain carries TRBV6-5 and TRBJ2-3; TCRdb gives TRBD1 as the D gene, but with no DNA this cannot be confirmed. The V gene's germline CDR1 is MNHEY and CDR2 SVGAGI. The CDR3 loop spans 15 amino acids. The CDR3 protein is CASSLGAMFGDTQYF.

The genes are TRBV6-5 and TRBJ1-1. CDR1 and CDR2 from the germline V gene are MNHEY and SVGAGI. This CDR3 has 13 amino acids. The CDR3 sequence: CASSYRGGTEAFF.

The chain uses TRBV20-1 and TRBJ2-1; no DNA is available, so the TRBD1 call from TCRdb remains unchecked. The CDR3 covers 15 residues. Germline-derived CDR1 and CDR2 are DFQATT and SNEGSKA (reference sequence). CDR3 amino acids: CSALGQGPSYNEQFF.

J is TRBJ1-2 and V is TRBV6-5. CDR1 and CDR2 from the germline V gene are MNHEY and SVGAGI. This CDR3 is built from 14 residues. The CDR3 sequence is CASSYSTSNYGYTF.